This T cell receptor (beta chain) was recovered during a study of cytomegalovirus exposure and HLA in healthy donors. On the study more broadly: Most donors, 81% of a few hundred genotyped, fell in the Caucasian-associated ancestry cluster.

In germline, CDR1 is LNHDA, CDR2 SQIVND (reference sequence). The CDR3 is 17 amino acids. Losses at the gene ends were 2 bases for V and 5 bases for J; bases not matched to a gene: 11. As concerns this clone: The antigen is unknown.

Study outcomes and limitations: Most likely, a cluster of highly shared sequence variants arose as a sequencing artifact. The productive fraction for most TCR beta V segments was about 90% or about 30% in an earlier analysis. Most TCR sequences were rare, but some public TCRs occurred in many donors.

The study ran its PCR with 60 Vbeta and 13 Jbeta primers. Some clones are missing from TCRdb's copy, which holds only in-frame ones; the method was immunoSEQ multiplex PCR. This sample yields some 150,000 clones, of which around four fifths are seen a single time; 0.95% to 1.5% belongs to the top ten. The clonotype was recovered from a woman between 45 and 65 years old in good health and CMV-seronegative. Sequencing input: PBMCs. The rearrangement links TRBV19 to TRBJ2-3, with 9 bases identical to TRBD1. The CDR3 region has the DNA TGTGCCAGTAGTATACCCATCACAGGGGGCGAGGGAGATACGCAGTATTTT. Protein sequence: CASSIPITGGEGDTQYF.